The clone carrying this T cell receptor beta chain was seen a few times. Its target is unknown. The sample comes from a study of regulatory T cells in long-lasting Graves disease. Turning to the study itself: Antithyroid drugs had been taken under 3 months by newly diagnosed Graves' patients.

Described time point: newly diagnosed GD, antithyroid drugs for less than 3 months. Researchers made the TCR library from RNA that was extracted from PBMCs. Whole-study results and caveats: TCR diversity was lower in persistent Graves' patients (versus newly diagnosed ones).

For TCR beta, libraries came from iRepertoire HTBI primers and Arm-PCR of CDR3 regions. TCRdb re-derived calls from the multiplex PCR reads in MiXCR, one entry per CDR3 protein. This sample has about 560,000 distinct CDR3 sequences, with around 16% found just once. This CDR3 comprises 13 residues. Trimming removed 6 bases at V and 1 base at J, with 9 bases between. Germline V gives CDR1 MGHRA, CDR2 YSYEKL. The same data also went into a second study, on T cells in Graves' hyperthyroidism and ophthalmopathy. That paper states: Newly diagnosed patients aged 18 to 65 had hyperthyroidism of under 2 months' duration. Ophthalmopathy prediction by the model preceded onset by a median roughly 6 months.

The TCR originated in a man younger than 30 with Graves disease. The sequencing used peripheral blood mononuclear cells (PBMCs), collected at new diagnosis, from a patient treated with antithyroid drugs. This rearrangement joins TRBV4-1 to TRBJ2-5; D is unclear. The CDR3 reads CASSQWSQETQYF. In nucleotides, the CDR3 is TGCGCCAGCAGTCAGTGGAGCCAAGAGACCCAGTACTTC.